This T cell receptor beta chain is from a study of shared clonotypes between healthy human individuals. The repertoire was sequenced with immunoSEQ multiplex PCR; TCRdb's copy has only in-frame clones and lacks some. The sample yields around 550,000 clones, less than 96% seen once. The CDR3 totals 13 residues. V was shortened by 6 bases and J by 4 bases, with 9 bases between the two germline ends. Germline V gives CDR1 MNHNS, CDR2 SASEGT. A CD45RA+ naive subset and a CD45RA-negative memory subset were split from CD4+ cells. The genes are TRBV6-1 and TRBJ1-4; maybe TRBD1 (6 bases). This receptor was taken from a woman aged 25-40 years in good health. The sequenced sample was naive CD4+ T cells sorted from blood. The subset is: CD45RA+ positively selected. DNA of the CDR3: TGTGCCAGCAGATGGGACATTAATGAAAAACTGTTTTTT. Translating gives CASRWDINEKLFF.